What follows are 3 T cell receptor beta chains derived from one specimen sequenced in a study of OX40 agonist ivuxolimab in advanced cancers. Sequenced by immunoSEQ multiplex PCR; TCRdb stores in-frame clones only, minus some. The sample includes 80,000 to 100,000 clones, around 94% of them seen just once. The sample here was CD4+ or CD8+ T cells sorted from blood, taken in a trial of the OX40 agonist ivuxolimab. These receptors all come from an adult with an advanced solid tumor such as melanoma, head and neck, liver or kidney cancer.

The V call is TRBV6-6, the J call TRBJ1-5; no clear D. Trimming left V 6 bases short and J 0 bases short, with 12 bases between. The CDR3 has 15 amino acids. Germline CDR1 and CDR2: MNHNY and SVGAGI (reference sequence). The CDR3 here is CASRKGVYSNQPQHF. The CDR3 nucleotides are TGTGCCAGCAGGAAGGGCGTCTATAGCAATCAGCCCCAGCATTTT.

J is TRBJ1-2 and V is TRBV7-6; D call uncertain. From germline, CDR1 is SGHVS and CDR2 FNYEAQ. V lost 5 bases and J 6 bases, leaving 13 bases between the germline ends. The CDR3 consists of 13 residues. In DNA form, the CDR3 reads TGTGCCAGCAGCCCGGGAGGGTCCCATGGCTACACCTTC. Protein product: CASSPGGSHGYTF.

J is TRBJ2-7 and V is TRBV5-1, with 7 bases that match TRBD1. This CDR3 has 12 residues. Germline V gene lookup returns CDR1 SGHRS and CDR2 YFSETQ. Trimming cost V 4 bases and J 6 bases; bases outside gene matches: 4. CDR3 loop: CASSQGQTEQYF. CDR3 nucleotide sequence: TGCGCCAGCAGCCAGGGACAGACCGAGCAGTACTTC.